This TCR beta chain came from a study of shared clonotypes between healthy human individuals. The naive CD8 fraction comprised CD45RO-negative cells positively selected for CCR7 and excluded terminally differentiated effector memory CD45RA+ cells. Nashville, Tennessee was home to all donors, each a Caucasian adult. The method was immunoSEQ multiplex PCR; TCRdb's version includes in-frame clones alone and lacks a portion of them. The sample lists roughly 770,000 clones, 90% to 97% occurring once. A word on this clone: What it recognizes is unknown.

Study results and limitations: The researchers took only blood, and tissue repertoires probably look different.

The CDR3 extends over 14 amino acids. Per the germline V gene, CDR1 is LGHNA and CDR2 is YNFKEQ. J gave up 11 bases and V 1 base, and 7 bases lay outside the gene matches. The receptor's source is a man aged 30-40 years in good health. V usage is TRBV4-2 and J usage is TRBJ2-1; 8 nucleotides align to TRBD2. Sequenced sample: naive CD8+ T cells sorted from blood. The CDR3: CASSQVTSGSKQFF. Here the CDR3 DNA reads TGTGCCAGCAGCCAAGTAACTAGCGGAAGCAAGCAGTTCTTC.